Sequencing of this T cell receptor (beta chain) was carried out in a study of T cells expressing NK-cell markers. The V gene's germline CDR1 is DFQATT and CDR2 SNEGSKA (reference sequence). This CDR3 spans 16 amino acids. TCRdb reprocessed the 5' RACE reads and stores each CDR3 protein as one record, lacking DNA. The table lists about 260,000 distinct CDR3 sequences, with around 3.9% in the top ten. The V call is TRBV20-1, the J call TRBJ2-1; lacking DNA, the TRBD1 call made by TCRdb goes unchecked. What was sequenced was blood T cells: a sorted CD56 or NKG2C T cell subset, CD4+ or CD8+ T cells, or bulk PBMC T cells (not recorded which). The receptor comes from a woman aged 18 to 69 in good health. CDR3 protein: CSATSGGDRSYNEQFF.